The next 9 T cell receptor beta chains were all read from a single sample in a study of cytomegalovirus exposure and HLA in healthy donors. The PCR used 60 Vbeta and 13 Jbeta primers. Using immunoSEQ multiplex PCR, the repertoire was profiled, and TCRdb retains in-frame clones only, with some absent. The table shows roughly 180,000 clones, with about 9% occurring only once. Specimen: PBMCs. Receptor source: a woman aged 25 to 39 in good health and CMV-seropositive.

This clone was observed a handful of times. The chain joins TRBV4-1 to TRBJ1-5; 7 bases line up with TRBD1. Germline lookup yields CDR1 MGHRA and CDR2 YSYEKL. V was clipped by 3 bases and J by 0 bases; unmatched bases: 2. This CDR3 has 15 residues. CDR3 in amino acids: CASSHRGNSNQPQHF. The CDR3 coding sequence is TGCGCCAGCAGCCACAGGGGGAATAGCAATCAGCCCCAGCATTTT.

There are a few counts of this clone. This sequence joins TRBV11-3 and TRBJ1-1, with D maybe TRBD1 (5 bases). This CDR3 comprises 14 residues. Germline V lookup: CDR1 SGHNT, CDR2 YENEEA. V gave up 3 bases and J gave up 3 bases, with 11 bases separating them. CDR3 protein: CASSFQGEDTEAFF. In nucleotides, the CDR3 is TGTGCCAGCAGCTTTCAGGGTGAGGACACTGAAGCTTTCTTT.

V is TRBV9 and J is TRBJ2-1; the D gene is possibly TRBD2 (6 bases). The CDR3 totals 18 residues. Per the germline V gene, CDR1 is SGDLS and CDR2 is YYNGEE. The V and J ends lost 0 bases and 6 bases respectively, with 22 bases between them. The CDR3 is CASSVEGSGETRLNEQFF. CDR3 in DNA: TGTGCCAGCAGCGTAGAGGGATCGGGGGAGACTAGACTCAATGAGCAGTTCTTC.

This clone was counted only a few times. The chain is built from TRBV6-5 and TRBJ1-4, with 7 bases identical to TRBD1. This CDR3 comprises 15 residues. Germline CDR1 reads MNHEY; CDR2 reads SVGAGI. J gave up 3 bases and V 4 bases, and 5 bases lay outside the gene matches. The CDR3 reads CASSSGGRANEKLFF. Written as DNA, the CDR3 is TGTGCCAGCAGTTCAGGGGGACGTGCTAATGAAAAACTGTTTTTT.

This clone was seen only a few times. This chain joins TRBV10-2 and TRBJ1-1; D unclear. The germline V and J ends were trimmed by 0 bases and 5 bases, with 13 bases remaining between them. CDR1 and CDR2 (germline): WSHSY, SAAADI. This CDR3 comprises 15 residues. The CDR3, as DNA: TGCGCCAGCAGTGAGTCTGTCGGGGTGAGGACTGAAGCTTTCTTT. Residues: CASSESVGVRTEAFF.

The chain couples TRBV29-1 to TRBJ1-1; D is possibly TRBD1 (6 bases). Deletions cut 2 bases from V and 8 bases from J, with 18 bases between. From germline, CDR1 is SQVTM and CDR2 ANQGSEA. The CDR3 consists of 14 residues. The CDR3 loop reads CSVERGGSGREAFF. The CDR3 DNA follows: TGCAGCGTTGAAAGGGGGGGGTCCGGCCGCGAAGCTTTCTTT. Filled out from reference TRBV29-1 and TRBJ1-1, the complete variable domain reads SAVISQKPSRDICQRGTSLTIQCQVDSQVTMMFWYRQQPGQSLTLIATANQGSEATYESGFVIDKFPISRPNLTFSTLTVSNMSPEDSSIYLCSVERGGSGREAFFGQGTRLTVV.

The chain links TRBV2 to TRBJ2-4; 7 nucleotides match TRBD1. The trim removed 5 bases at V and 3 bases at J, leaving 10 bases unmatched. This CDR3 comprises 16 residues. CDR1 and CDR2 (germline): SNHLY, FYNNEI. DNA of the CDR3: TGTGCCAGCAGTTCGTCGACAGGGACGGGCAAAAACATTCAGTACTTC. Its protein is CASSSSTGTGKNIQYF.

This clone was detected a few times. CDR3 in amino acids: CSVGTGYNGNTIYF. CDR3 DNA sequence: TGCAGCGTTGGGACAGGGTATAATGGAAACACCATATATTTT. The chain has TRBV29-1 and TRBJ1-3, with 8 bases identical to TRBD1. This CDR3 comprises 14 residues. Germline V CDR1 and CDR2: SQVTM, ANQGSEA. V was clipped by 4 bases and J by 3 bases; unmatched bases: 5.

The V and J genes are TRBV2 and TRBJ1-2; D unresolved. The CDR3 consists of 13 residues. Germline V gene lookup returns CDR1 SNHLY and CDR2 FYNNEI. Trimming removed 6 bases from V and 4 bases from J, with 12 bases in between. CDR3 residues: CASRNSSIYGYTF. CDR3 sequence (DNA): TGTGCCAGCAGGAACAGTTCCATCTATGGCTACACCTTC. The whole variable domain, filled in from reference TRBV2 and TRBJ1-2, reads EPEVTQTPSHQVTQMGQEVILRCVPISNHLYFYWYRQILGQKVEFLVSFYNNEISEKSEIFDDQFSVERPDGSNFTLKIRSTKLEDSAMYFCASRNSSIYGYTFGSGTRLTVV.